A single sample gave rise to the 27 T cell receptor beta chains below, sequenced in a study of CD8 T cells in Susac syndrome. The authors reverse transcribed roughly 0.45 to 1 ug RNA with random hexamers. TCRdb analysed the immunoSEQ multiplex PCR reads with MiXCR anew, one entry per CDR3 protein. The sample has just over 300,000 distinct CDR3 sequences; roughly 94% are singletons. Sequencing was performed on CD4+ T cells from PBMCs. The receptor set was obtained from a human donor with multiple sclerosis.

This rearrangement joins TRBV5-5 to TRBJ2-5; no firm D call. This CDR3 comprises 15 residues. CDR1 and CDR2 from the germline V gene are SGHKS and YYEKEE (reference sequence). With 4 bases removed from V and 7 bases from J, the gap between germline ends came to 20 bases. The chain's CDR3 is CASSPEIPTPGTQYF. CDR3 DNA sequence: TGTGCCAGCAGCCCAGAGATCCCCACACCCGGGACCCAGTACTTC.

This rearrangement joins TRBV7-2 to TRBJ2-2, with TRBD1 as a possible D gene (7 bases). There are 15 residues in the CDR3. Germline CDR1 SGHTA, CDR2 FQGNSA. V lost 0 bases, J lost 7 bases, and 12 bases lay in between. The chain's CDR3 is CASSLASGGYGELFF. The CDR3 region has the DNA TGTGCCAGCAGCTTAGCCTCAGGGGGGTACGGGGAGCTGTTTTTT.

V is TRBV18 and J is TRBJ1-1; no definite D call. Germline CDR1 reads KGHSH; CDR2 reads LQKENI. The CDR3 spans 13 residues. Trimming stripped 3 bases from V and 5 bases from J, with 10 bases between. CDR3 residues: CASSPTAQTEAFF. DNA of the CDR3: TGTGCCAGCTCACCCACAGCGCAGACTGAAGCTTTCTTT.

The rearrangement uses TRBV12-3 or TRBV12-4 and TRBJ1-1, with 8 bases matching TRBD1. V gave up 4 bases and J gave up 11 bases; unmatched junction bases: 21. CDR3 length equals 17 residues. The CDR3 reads CASSSPPGGRGRPGAFF. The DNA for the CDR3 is TGTGCCAGCAGTTCCCCCCCAGGAGGCAGGGGGCGGCCGGGGGCTTTCTTT.

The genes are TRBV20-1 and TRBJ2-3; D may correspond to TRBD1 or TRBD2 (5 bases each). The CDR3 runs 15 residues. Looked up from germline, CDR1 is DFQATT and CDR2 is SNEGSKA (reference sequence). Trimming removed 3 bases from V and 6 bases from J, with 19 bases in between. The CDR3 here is CSASGASLKGDTQYF. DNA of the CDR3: TGCAGTGCTAGCGGCGCTAGCCTTAAGGGGGATACGCAGTATTTT.

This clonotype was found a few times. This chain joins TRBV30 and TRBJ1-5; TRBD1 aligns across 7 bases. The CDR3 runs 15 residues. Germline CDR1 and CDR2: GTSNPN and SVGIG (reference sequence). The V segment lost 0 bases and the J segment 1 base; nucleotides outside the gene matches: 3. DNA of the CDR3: TGTGCCTGGAGTGTACAGGGGACGAGCAATCAGCCCCAGCATTTT. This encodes CAWSVQGTSNQPQHF.

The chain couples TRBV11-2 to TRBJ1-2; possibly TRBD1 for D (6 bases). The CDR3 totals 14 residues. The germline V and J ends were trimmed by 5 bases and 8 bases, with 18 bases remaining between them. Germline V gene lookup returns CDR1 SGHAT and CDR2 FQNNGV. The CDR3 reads CASSPVPGQGGYTF. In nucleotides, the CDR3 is TGTGCCAGCAGCCCCGTACCGGGGCAGGGGGGCTACACCTTC.

The CDR3 DNA reads TGTGCCAGCAGCTTAGCGGGAGGGGTGGGTAATTCACCCCTCCACTTT. Encoded protein: CASSLAGGVGNSPLHF. The chain is built from TRBV7-9 and TRBJ1-6, with a weak D call TRBD1 (5 bases). There are 16 residues in the CDR3. Germline values: CDR1 SEHNR, CDR2 FQNEAQ (reference sequence). V shed 0 bases and J shed 6 bases, with 12 bases lying between them.

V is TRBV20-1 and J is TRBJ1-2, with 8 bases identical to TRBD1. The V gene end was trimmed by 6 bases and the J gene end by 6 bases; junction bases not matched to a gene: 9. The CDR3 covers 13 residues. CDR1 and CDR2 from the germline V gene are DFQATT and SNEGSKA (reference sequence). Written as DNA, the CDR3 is TGCAGTGCAAGGACAGGGAGGGGGCATGGCTACACCTTC. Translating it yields CSARTGRGHGYTF.

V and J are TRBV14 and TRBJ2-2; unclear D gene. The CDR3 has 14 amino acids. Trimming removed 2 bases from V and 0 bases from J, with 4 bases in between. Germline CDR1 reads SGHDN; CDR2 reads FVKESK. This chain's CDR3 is CASSQQANTGELFF. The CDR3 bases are TGTGCCAGCAGCCAACAGGCGAACACCGGGGAGCTGTTTTTT.

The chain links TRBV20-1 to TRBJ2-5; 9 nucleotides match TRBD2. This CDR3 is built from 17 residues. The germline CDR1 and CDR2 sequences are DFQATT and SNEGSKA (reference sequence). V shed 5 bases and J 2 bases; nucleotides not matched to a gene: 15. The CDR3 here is CSAGKPLAGRFQETQYF. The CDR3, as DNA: TGCAGTGCTGGGAAACCCCTAGCGGGGAGATTTCAAGAGACCCAGTACTTC.

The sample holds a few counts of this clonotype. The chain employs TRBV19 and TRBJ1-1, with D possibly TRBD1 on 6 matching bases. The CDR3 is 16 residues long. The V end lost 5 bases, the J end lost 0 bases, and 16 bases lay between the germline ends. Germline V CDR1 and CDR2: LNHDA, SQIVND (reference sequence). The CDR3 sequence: CASSSPTGGMNTEAFF. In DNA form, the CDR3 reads TGTGCCAGTAGTTCCCCGACAGGTGGTATGAACACTGAAGCTTTCTTT. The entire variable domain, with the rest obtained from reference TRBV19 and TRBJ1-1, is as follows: DGGITQSPKYLFRKEGQNVTLSCEQNLNHDAMYWYRQDPGQGLRLIYYSQIVNDFQKGDIAEGYSVSREKKESFPLTVTSAQKNPTAFYLCASSSPTGGMNTEAFFGQGTRLTVV.

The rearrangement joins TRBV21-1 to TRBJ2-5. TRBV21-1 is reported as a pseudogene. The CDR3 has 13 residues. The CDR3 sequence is CASSKGTVETQYF. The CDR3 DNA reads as TGTGCCAGCAGCAAAGGAACGGTGGAGACCCAGTACTTC.

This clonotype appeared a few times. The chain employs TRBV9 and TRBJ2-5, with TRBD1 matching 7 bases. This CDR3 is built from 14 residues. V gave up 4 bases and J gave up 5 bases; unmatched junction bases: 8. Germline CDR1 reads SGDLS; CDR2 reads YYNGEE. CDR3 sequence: CASSPRTGVETQYF. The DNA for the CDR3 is TGTGCCAGCAGCCCCCGCACAGGGGTTGAGACCCAGTACTTC.

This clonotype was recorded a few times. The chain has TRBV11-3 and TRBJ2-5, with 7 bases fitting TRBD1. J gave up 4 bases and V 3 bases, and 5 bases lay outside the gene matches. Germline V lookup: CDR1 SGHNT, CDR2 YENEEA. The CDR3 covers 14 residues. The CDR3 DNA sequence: TGTGCCAGCAGCTTGAGACAGGGTGGAGAGACCCAGTACTTC. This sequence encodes CASSLRQGGETQYF.

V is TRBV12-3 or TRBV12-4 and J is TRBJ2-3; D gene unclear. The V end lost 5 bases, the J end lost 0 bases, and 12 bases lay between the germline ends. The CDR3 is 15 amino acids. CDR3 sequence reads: CASSPRRASTDTQYF. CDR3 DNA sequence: TGTGCCAGCAGTCCCAGACGGGCTAGCACAGATACGCAGTATTTT.

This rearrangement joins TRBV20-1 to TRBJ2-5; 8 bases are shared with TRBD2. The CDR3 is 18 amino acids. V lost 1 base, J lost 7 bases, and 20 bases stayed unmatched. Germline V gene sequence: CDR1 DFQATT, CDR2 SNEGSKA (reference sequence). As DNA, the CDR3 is TGCAGTGCTAGAGTCCCCCGGAGGCTAGCGGGCTCCCTGGGGACCCAGTACTTC. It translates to CSARVPRRLAGSLGTQYF.

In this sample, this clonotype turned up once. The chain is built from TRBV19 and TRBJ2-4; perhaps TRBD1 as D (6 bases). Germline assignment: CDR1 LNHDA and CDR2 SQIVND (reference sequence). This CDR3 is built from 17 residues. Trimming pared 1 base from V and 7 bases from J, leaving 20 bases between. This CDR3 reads CASSIAGPNQGSNIQYF. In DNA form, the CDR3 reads TGTGCCAGTAGTATAGCGGGTCCGAATCAGGGGTCCAACATTCAGTACTTC.

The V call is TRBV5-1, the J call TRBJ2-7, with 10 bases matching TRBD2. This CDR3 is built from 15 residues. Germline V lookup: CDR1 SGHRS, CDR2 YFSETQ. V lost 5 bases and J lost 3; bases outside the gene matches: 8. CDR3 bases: TGCGCCAGCAGTTCGAAAGCGGGAGGGGTCTACGAGCAGTACTTC. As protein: CASSSKAGGVYEQYF.

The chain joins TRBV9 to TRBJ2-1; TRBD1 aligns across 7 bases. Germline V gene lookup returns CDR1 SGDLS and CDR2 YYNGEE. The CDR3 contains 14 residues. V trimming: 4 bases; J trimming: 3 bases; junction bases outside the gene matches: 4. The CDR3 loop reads CASSLGQDYNEQFF. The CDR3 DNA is TGTGCCAGCAGCCTTGGACAGGACTACAATGAGCAGTTCTTC.

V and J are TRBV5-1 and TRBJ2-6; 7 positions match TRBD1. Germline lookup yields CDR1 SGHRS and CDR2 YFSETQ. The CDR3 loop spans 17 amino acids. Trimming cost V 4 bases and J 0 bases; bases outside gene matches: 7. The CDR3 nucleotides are TGCGCCAGCAGCCGAGGGACAGACTACTCTGGGGCCAACGTCCTGACTTTC. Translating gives CASSRGTDYSGANVLTF.

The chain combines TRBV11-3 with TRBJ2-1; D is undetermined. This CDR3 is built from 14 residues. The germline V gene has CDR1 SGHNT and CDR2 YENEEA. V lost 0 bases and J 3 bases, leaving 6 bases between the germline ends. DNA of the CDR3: TGTGCCAGCAGCTTAGAAACTGTCTACAATGAGCAGTTCTTC. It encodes CASSLETVYNEQFF. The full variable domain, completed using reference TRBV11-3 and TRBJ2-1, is EAGVVQSPRYKIIEKKQPVAFWCNPISGHNTLYWYLQNLGQGPELLIRYENEEAVDDSQLPKDRFSAERLKGVDSTLKIQPAELGDSAVYLCASSLETVYNEQFFGPGTRLTVL.

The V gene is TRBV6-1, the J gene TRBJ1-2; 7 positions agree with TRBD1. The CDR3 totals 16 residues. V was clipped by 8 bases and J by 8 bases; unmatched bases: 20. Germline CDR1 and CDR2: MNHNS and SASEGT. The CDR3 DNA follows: TGTGCCAGCGGGGGCCGACAGGGATTTTTCCTGGGAGGCTACACCTTC. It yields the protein CASGGRQGFFLGGYTF.

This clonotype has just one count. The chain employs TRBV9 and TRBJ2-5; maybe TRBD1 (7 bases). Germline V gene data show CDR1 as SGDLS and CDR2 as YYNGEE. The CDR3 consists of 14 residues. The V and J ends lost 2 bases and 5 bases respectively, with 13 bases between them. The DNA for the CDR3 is TGTGCCAGCAGCGTTGGAGGGGGCTGGGAGACCCAGTACTTC. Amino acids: CASSVGGGWETQYF. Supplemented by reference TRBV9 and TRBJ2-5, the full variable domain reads DSGVTQTPKHLITATGQRVTLRCSPRSGDLSVYWYQQSLDQGLQFLIQYYNGEERAKGNILERFSAQQFPDLHSELNLSSLELGDSALYFCASSVGGGWETQYFGPGTRLLVL.

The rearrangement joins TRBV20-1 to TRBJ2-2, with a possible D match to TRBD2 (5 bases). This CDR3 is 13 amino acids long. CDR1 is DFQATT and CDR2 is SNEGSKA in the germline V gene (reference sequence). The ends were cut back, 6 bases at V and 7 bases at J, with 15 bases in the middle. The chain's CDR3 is CSAFRNGVGELFF. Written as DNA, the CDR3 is TGCAGTGCCTTCAGGAACGGGGTCGGGGAGCTGTTTTTT.

The CDR3 protein is CASSFISRGGPSTDTQYF. CDR3 sequence (DNA): TGTGCCAGCAGTTTCATCAGCCGCGGGGGCCCGTCGACAGATACGCAGTATTTT. The chain joins TRBV28 to TRBJ2-3, with D perhaps TRBD2 (7 bases). Trimming cost V 3 bases and J 3 bases, with 22 bases left between them. The CDR3 totals 18 residues. Germline V gives CDR1 MDHEN, CDR2 SYDVKM.

The CDR3 nucleotides read TGTGCCAGCAGGGACCCGGGACAGAGGAACACTGAAGCTTTCTTT. Encoded protein: CASRDPGQRNTEAFF. The chain recombines TRBV25-1 with TRBJ1-1; 7 nucleotides agree with TRBD1. V trimming: 6 bases; J trimming: 1 base; junction bases outside the gene matches: 8. The CDR3 contains 15 residues. Germline CDR1 MGHDK, CDR2 SYGVNS.